A single sample gave rise to the 26 T cell receptor beta chains below, sequenced in a study of T-cell memory formation after mild COVID-19. Via MiXCR, TCRdb re-called the 5' RACE reads, giving one row per CDR3 protein. The table lists approximately 350,000 distinct CDR3 sequences, approximately 14% of them singletons. Specimen: PBMCs or a T cell subset sorted from them (not recorded which). These TCRs come from a man younger than 35 who had mild COVID-19 (a few samples of this study predate the infection). Cell type and time point are not known.

The gene calls are TRBV6-6 and TRBJ1-4; possible D gene TRBD1, 5 bases. CDR1 is MNHNY and CDR2 is SVGAGI in the germline V gene (reference sequence). V gave up 6 bases and J gave up 4 bases, with 12 bases separating them. This CDR3 is 14 amino acids long. The CDR3 DNA is TGTGCCAGCAGCGCCACGGGGCTTAATGAAAAACTGTTTTTT. This gives the protein CASSATGLNEKLFF.

This clonotype was seen a handful of times. The chain carries TRBV6-6 and TRBJ1-2, with a tentative D call TRBD1 (5 bases). The length of the CDR3 is 15 residues. The germline CDR1 and CDR2 sequences are MNHNY and SVGAGI (reference sequence). The germline V and J ends were trimmed by 5 bases and 5 bases, with 18 bases remaining between them. CDR3 nucleotide sequence: TGTGCCAGCAGTCCATCTGAAGGGGTCTTTTATGGCTACACCTTC. Its protein product is CASSPSEGVFYGYTF.

A few counts support this clonotype. V is TRBV4-1 and J is TRBJ2-7; D is uncertain. The germline CDR1 and CDR2 sequences are MGHRA and YSYEKL. The length of the CDR3 is 13 residues. Trimming shortened V by 4 bases and J by 3 bases, and 10 bases separated the two germline ends. The CDR3 DNA reads as TGCGCCAGCAGCCGGAGCGTACACTACGAGCAGTACTTC. Translation gives CASSRSVHYEQYF.

The chain uses TRBV5-5 and TRBJ2-7; TRBD2 agrees at 12 bases. CDR1 is SGHKS and CDR2 is YYEKEE in the germline V gene (reference sequence). The V gene end was trimmed by 4 bases and the J gene end by 7 bases; junction bases not matched to a gene: 6. The CDR3 contains 14 residues. This chain's CDR3 is CASSPGLAGWEQYF. The CDR3 DNA reads TGTGCCAGCAGCCCAGGACTAGCGGGGTGGGAGCAGTACTTC. The full variable domain, rest sourced from reference TRBV5-5 and TRBJ2-7, is DAGVTQSPTHLIKTRGQQVTLRCSPISGHKSVSWYQQVLGQGPQFIFQYYEKEERGRGNFPDRFSARQFPNYSSELNVNALLLGDSALYLCASSPGLAGWEQYFGPGTRLTVT.

This rearrangement joins TRBV5-1 to TRBJ2-3, with 8 bases lining up with TRBD2. Germline V gene sequence: CDR1 SGHRS, CDR2 YFSETQ. Trimming cost V 2 bases and J 6 bases; bases outside gene matches: 14. This CDR3 contains 17 residues. The CDR3 sequence is CASSLQGWSGGPDTQYF. CDR3 sequence (DNA): TGCGCCAGCAGCTTACAGGGATGGAGCGGGGGCCCCGATACGCAGTATTTT. The full variable domain, with the rest looked up from reference TRBV5-1 and TRBJ2-3, is KAGVTQTPRYLIKTRGQQVTLSCSPISGHRSVSWYQQTPGQGLQFLFEYFSETQRNKGNFPGRFSGRQFSNSRSEMNVSTLELGDSALYLCASSLQGWSGGPDTQYFGPGTRLTVL.

This clonotype was observed a few times. The chain has TRBV20-1 and TRBJ2-7; TRBD2 agrees at 13 bases. Germline V gene lookup returns CDR1 DFQATT and CDR2 SNEGSKA (reference sequence). The CDR3 is made up of 15 amino acids. V shed 4 bases and J 3 bases; nucleotides not matched to a gene: 6. CDR3 loop: CSATPGLAGNYEQYF. CDR3 DNA: TGCAGTGCTACCCCGGGACTAGCGGGGAACTACGAGCAGTACTTC.

This chain uses TRBV7-2 with TRBJ1-4; D is unclear. Germline V gene lookup returns CDR1 SGHTA and CDR2 FQGNSA. This CDR3 region has 13 residues. Deletions cut 5 bases from V and 7 bases from J, with 11 bases between. This chain's CDR3 is CASSVNGGEKLFF. The DNA for the CDR3 is TGTGCCAGCAGCGTAAACGGAGGTGAAAAACTGTTTTTT.

This sequence joins TRBV24-1 and TRBJ2-7; D is ambiguous. Trimming cost V 10 bases and J 5 bases, with 14 bases left between them. There are 12 residues in the CDR3. Germline V CDR1 and CDR2: KGHDR, SFDVKD. The CDR3 sequence: CATSKGFDEQYV. The CDR3 nucleotides are TGTGCCACGTCGAAGGGATTCGACGAGCAGTACGTC.

This clonotype came up a few times. This chain links TRBV5-1 with TRBJ1-1, with 7 bases that match TRBD1. From germline, CDR1 is SGHRS and CDR2 YFSETQ. The trim removed 5 bases at V and 0 bases at J, leaving 7 bases unmatched. The CDR3 runs to 15 residues. The DNA of the CDR3 is TGCGCCAGCAGGACCGGGACAGACATGAACACTGAAGCTTTCTTT. Translated, it gives CASRTGTDMNTEAFF.

The V gene is TRBV9, the J gene TRBJ2-1; D ambiguous. The germline gives CDR1 SGDLS, CDR2 YYNGEE. The CDR3 totals 15 residues. V lost 4 bases and J lost 1, with 12 bases in between. The CDR3 here is CASSPQPGSYNEQFF. CDR3 in DNA: TGTGCCAGCAGCCCACAGCCTGGGTCCTACAATGAGCAGTTCTTC.

The chain carries TRBV10-3 and TRBJ2-3; 9 bases match TRBD2. V gave up 7 bases and J gave up 3 bases; unmatched junction bases: 11. The CDR3 covers 16 residues. Germline CDR1 and CDR2: ENHRY and SYGVKD. CDR3 sequence reads: CAITEPAGGRTDTQYF. In DNA form, the CDR3 reads TGTGCCATCACGGAACCTGCGGGGGGGCGTACAGATACGCAGTATTTT.

The chain has TRBV28 and TRBJ2-3, with 7 bases that match TRBD2. Germline CDR1 and CDR2: MDHEN and SYDVKM. This CDR3 region has 13 residues. Trimming removed 10 bases from V and 1 base from J; junction bases left unmatched: 5. CDR3 protein: CAIRGDGTDTQYF. CDR3 bases: TGTGCCATCCGGGGGGACGGCACAGATACGCAGTATTTT.

The V gene is TRBV7-8, the J gene TRBJ1-3, with TRBD1 identical over 11 bases. This CDR3 region has 17 residues. Trimming at V came to 1 base and at J to 3 bases, leaving 5 bases not matched to a gene. Per the germline V gene, CDR1 is SGHVS and CDR2 is FQNEAQ. CDR3 sequence: CASSLVRDRGDGNTIYF. Written as DNA, the CDR3 is TGTGCCAGCAGCTTAGTCCGGGACAGGGGGGATGGAAACACCATATATTTT. The full variable domain, completed using reference TRBV7-8 and TRBJ1-3, is GAGVSQSPRYKVAKRGQDVALRCDPISGHVSLFWYQQALGQGPEFLTYFQNEAQLDKSGLPSDRFFAERPEGSVSTLKIQRTQQEDSAVYLCASSLVRDRGDGNTIYFGEGSWLTVV.

Only a few counts were recorded for this clonotype. The rearrangement joins TRBV4-3 to TRBJ1-6; D unresolved. Trimming took off 0 bases at V and 3 bases at J, with 15 bases between the two ends. From germline, CDR1 is LGHNA and CDR2 YSLEER. The CDR3 consists of 18 residues. CDR3 sequence reads: CASSQDLAGPRYNSPLHF. Here the CDR3 DNA reads TGCGCCAGCAGCCAAGATCTGGCCGGCCCCCGCTATAATTCACCCCTCCACTTT.

This clonotype was seen at least ten times. The chain couples TRBV4-1 to TRBJ2-7; TRBD1 matches at 7 bases. The CDR3 covers 15 residues. The germline gives CDR1 MGHRA, CDR2 YSYEKL. V dropped 0 bases and J dropped 3; count of bases not matched to a gene: 5. CDR3 nucleotides: TGCGCCAGCAGCCAAGATCGACAGGGCGACTACGAGCAGTACTTC. It translates to CASSQDRQGDYEQYF.

The rearrangement links TRBV25-1 to TRBJ1-4, with unresolved D. This CDR3 spans 12 amino acids. The germline CDR1 and CDR2 sequences are MGHDK and SYGVNS. Between the trimmed V and J ends, which lost 10 bases and 4 bases, there was a span of 10 bases. The CDR3 loop reads CATRALNEKLFF. The CDR3 DNA reads as TGTGCCACCCGGGCCCTTAATGAAAAACTGTTTTTT.

The chain joins TRBV4-2 to TRBJ2-1, with no clear D. The CDR3 is made up of 13 amino acids. The germline V and J ends were trimmed by 0 bases and 12 bases, with 12 bases remaining between them. CDR1 is LGHNA and CDR2 is YNFKEQ in the germline V gene. The CDR3 here is CASSQDKGISQFF. DNA of the CDR3: TGTGCCAGCAGCCAAGATAAAGGGATTTCGCAGTTCTTC.

This chain connects TRBV3-1 to TRBJ1-4; 10 positions match TRBD1. CDR1 and CDR2 from the germline V gene are LGHDT and YNNKEL (reference sequence). V lost 5 bases, J lost 0 bases, and 6 bases stayed unmatched. CDR3 size: 17 residues. The CDR3 region has the DNA TGTGCCAGCAGCACCTCGACAGGGGGCTCAACTAATGAAAAACTGTTTTTT. Its translation: CASSTSTGGSTNEKLFF.

This clonotype turned up a few times. This chain links TRBV7-2 with TRBJ1-2, with D possibly TRBD1 on 5 matching bases. V lost 4 bases and J 1 base, leaving 13 bases between the germline ends. Germline CDR1 SGHTA, CDR2 FQGNSA. CDR3 size: 15 residues. CDR3 sequence reads: CASSSNRQINYGYTF. The CDR3 DNA follows: TGTGCCAGCAGCTCAAACCGACAGATTAACTATGGCTACACCTTC. The variable domain in full, completed from reference TRBV7-2 and TRBJ1-2, reads GAGVSQSPSNKVTEKGKDVELRCDPISGHTALYWYRQSLGQGLEFLIYFQGNSAPDKSGLPSDRFSAERTGGSVSTLTIQRTQQEDSAVYLCASSSNRQINYGYTFGSGTRLTVV.

This clonotype was seen a few times. The CDR3, as DNA: TGTGCCAGGCTCCAGGACAGGGGGGTCAAGAATGAGCAGTTCTTC. It specifies CARLQDRGVKNEQFF. The rearrangement links TRBV7-8 to TRBJ2-1, with 10 bases lining up with TRBD1. CDR3 length: 15 residues. CDR1 SGHVS and CDR2 FQNEAQ come from the germline V gene. V was pared by 9 bases and J by 7 bases, with 12 bases of the junction left unmatched.

The sample holds many counts of this clonotype. J is TRBJ1-2 and V is TRBV6-6; 12 bases line up with TRBD1. The CDR3 consists of 13 residues. With V trimmed by 4 bases and J by 14 bases, 8 bases remained unmatched. Germline V gene sequence: CDR1 MNHNY, CDR2 SVGAGI (reference sequence). CDR3 residues: CASSSYPGQGATF. The CDR3 bases are TGTGCCAGCAGTTCCTACCCGGGACAGGGGGCAACCTTC.

The chain is built from TRBV7-3 and TRBJ2-3, with D maybe TRBD1 (6 bases). V was clipped by 2 bases and J by 6 bases, with 12 bases between them. The CDR3 runs 14 residues. Germline V gene lookup returns CDR1 SGHTA and CDR2 FQGTGA. In DNA form, the CDR3 reads TGTGCCAGCAGCTTAGTAGGGGGTTTCGATACGCAGTATTTT. Encoded protein: CASSLVGGFDTQYF.

The genes are TRBV5-6 and TRBJ2-3; D ambiguous. Germline V gives CDR1 SGHDT, CDR2 YYEEEE. Trimming left V 0 bases short and J 2 bases short, with 10 bases between. This CDR3 contains 15 residues. Here the CDR3 reads CASSLGGINTDTQYF. The CDR3 DNA is TGTGCCAGCAGCTTGGGGGGTATCAACACAGATACGCAGTATTTT.

This clonotype was seen more than once but under ten times. The chain joins TRBV7-2 to TRBJ1-1, with D uncertain. Germline V CDR1 and CDR2: SGHTA, FQGNSA. CDR3 length equals 13 residues. Trimming removed 5 bases from V and 11 bases from J, with 18 bases in between. CDR3 sequence: CASSPQPLGAAFF. The CDR3, as DNA: TGTGCCAGCAGCCCGCAGCCGCTCGGAGCGGCTTTCTTT.

The rearrangement links TRBV10-3 to TRBJ2-5; maybe TRBD2 (6 bases). V was pared by 1 base and J by 3 bases, with 30 bases between. CDR1 is ENHRY and CDR2 is SYGVKD in the germline V gene. The CDR3 contains 21 residues. CDR3: CAISEYISRKKRAPNKETQYF. In DNA form, the CDR3 reads TGTGCCATCAGTGAGTACATCAGTCGAAAAAAGCGGGCGCCGAACAAAGAGACCCAGTACTTC.

The chain employs TRBV12-3 or TRBV12-4 and TRBJ2-2; D gene ambiguous. The CDR3 sequence is 13 residues long. Trimming took 8 bases from V and 6 from J, leaving 13 bases between them. CDR3 DNA: TGTGCCAGCGCCCTAAGCTCGGCCGGGGAGCTGTTTTTT. As protein: CASALSSAGELFF.